The rows below give T cell receptor beta chains drawn from one sample of a study of shared clonotypes between healthy human individuals. Generated by immunoSEQ multiplex PCR, the TCRdb table keeps only in-frame clones and is missing some. The profile covers about 1 million clones, with around four fifths appearing a single time and around 1.5% taken by the ten largest. The sample taken for sequencing was memory CD4+ T cells sorted from blood. The source is a man aged 18 to 30 in good health. Both conserved end residues are part of each CDR3. The D gene is left open where the match is weak. Clone size is given for some rows only: seen once, a few or many times, or a class if the clone is expanded.

v_call,d_call,clone_size,j_call,cdr3_nt,cdr3_aa
TRBV9,-,-,TRBJ1-5,TGTGCCAGCAGCGTATCGGGGAGCAATCAGCCCCAGCATTTT,CASSVSGSNQPQHF
TRBV7-6,-,few,TRBJ1-5,TGTGCCAGCAGCCAACAGGGCAATCAGCCCCAGCATTTT,CASSQQGNQPQHF
TRBV6-4,-,-,TRBJ2-7,TGTGCCAGCAGTGACTCGATCCAGCCTGTAGCTCTCAGGGAAAGTGGTCGCTACGAGCAGTACTTC,CASSDSIQPVALRESGRYEQYF
TRBV2,-,-,TRBJ2-7,TGTGCCAGCAGTCTGGTTCGGGAGCAGTACTTC,CASSLVREQYF
TRBV6-4,TRBD1,-,TRBJ1-3,TGTGCCAGCAGGACCCCAACGACAGGGATCGGATACGGAAACACCATATATTTT,CASRTPTTGIGYGNTIYF
TRBV6-1,-,once,TRBJ2-7,TGTGCCAGCAGTGGTCCCTTAAGACAGGTCTCCTACGAGCAGTACTTC,CASSGPLRQVSYEQYF
TRBV10-3,TRBD1,-,TRBJ2-7,TGTGCCACCGGGGACAGTTCCTACGAGCAGTACTTC,CATGDSSYEQYF
TRBV5-4,TRBD2,-,TRBJ2-1,TGTGCCAGCACCCAGCGGGGGGGCCAGGATGAGCAGTTCTTC,CASTQRGGQDEQFF
TRBV2,-,-,TRBJ1-2,TGTGCCAGCAGTAGGGGGGAGTGGAGCTATGGCTACACCTTC,CASSRGEWSYGYTF
TRBV4-1,TRBD2,-,TRBJ2-1,TGCGCCAGCAGCCAAGGGCTAGCGGGAGGAACTCGGTACAATGAGCAGTTCTTC,CASSQGLAGGTRYNEQFF
TRBV7-2,-,-,TRBJ2-7,TGTGCCAGCAGCACCGGACTCTACGAGCAGTACTTC,CASSTGLYEQYF
TRBV5-1,-,-,TRBJ2-1,TGCGCCAGCAGCTTGGTTGGGGGGCGTAGCTACAATGAGCAGTTCTTC,CASSLVGGRSYNEQFF
TRBV6-5,TRBD1,-,TRBJ1-6,TGTGCCAGCAGTTACCTGGACAGGGGAAATTCACCCCTCCACTTT,CASSYLDRGNSPLHF
TRBV6-6,-,once,TRBJ2-3,TGTGCCAGCGTCTCTGCCGAAGCCGGGGCCGATACGCAGTATTTT,CASVSAEAGADTQYF
TRBV7-2,TRBD2,few,TRBJ2-7,TGTGCCAGCAGCTTAGTTGGCGGGAGGGCGAGGGAGCAGTACTTC,CASSLVGGRAREQYF
TRBV30,TRBD2,-,TRBJ2-5,TGTGCCTGGAGTGTGCGGGAGGGGGAGACCCAGTACTTC,CAWSVREGETQYF
TRBV10-3,-,-,TRBJ2-7,TGTGCCATCAGTGAAGGGGACTACGAGCAGTACTTC,CAISEGDYEQYF
TRBV5-8,-,-,TRBJ1-5,TGTGCCAGCAGCTTTGTGTGGAAGGGTCAGCCCCAGCATTTT,CASSFVWKGQPQHF
TRBV15,-,-,TRBJ1-2,TGTGCCACCAGCAGAGGGTCACAGAACTATGGCTACACCTTC,CATSRGSQNYGYTF
TRBV10-1,-,-,TRBJ1-1,TGCGCCAGCAGTGATCCAGGGAGAACTGAAGCTTTCTTT,CASSDPGRTEAFF
TRBV15,-,-,TRBJ1-5,TGTGCCACCAGCTTTTCTATGGGGGGCAATCAGCCCCAGCATTTT,CATSFSMGGNQPQHF
TRBV28,-,few,TRBJ1-1,TGTGCCAGCAGTTTACGGCAGGGGAATACTGAAGCTTTCTTT,CASSLRQGNTEAFF
TRBV21-1,-,-,TRBJ2-2,TGTGCCAGCAGCATGCGGGACAATGGACGCGGGGAGCTGTTTTTT,CASSMRDNGRGELFF
TRBV18,-,-,TRBJ1-5,TGTGCCAGCTCACCAGCGGAAAACAATCAGCCCCAGCATTTT,CASSPAENNQPQHF
TRBV5-5,-,once,TRBJ1-1,TGTGCCAGCAGCTTGAACCTCGGTGAAGCTTTCTTT,CASSLNLGEAFF
TRBV6-6,-,once,TRBJ2-1,TGTGCCAGCAGTTATTTGACAGGTTCCTCCTACAATGAGCAGTTCTTC,CASSYLTGSSYNEQFF
TRBV30,TRBD1,-,TRBJ1-2,TGTGCCTGGAGTGTACTCGGGACAGGGGGCTTTGGCTACACCTTC,CAWSVLGTGGFGYTF
TRBV7-7,-,-,TRBJ2-3,TGTGCTAGCAGCTTAGGCGGGGTGGCAGATACGCAGTATTTT,CASSLGGVADTQYF
TRBV27,-,-,TRBJ1-5,TGTGCCAGCAGTTTAGTCCGGCCTGGGCAGTATAGCAATCAGCCCCAGCATTTT,CASSLVRPGQYSNQPQHF
TRBV29-1,TRBD2,-,TRBJ2-7,TGCAGCGTTGACGTCTGGACTAGCGGTTCCTACGAGCAGTACTTC,CSVDVWTSGSYEQYF
TRBV2,-,-,TRBJ1-2,TGTGCCAGCCTGGAGGGGGGAGTGAACTATGGCTACACCTTC,CASLEGGVNYGYTF
TRBV25-1,TRBD2,-,TRBJ2-7,TGTGCCAGCAGTGCCACTAGCGGGAGCTCCTACGAGCAGTACTTC,CASSATSGSSYEQYF
TRBV5-1,-,-,TRBJ2-5,TGCGCCAGCAGCTCACAAGGGAGGAAAGAGACCCAGTACTTC,CASSSQGRKETQYF
TRBV10-3,-,-,TRBJ1-5,TGTGCCATCAGTGAGTCAGGGGGACGGCAGCCCCAGCATTTT,CAISESGGRQPQHF
TRBV6-1,-,-,TRBJ1-4,TGTGCCAGCAGTGTTCGTCCCAACGAAAATGAAAAACTGTTTTTT,CASSVRPNENEKLFF
TRBV21-1,-,-,TRBJ1-5,TGTGCCAGCAGCACCCGACAGGGGTTGGGGGGAGGCAATCAGCCCCAGCATTTT,CASSTRQGLGGGNQPQHF
TRBV10-3,TRBD2,many,TRBJ2-3,TGTGCCATCAGTGAGCCTTTAGCGGGGGGGGGCACAGATACGCAGTATTTT,CAISEPLAGGGTDTQYF
TRBV5-6,-,-,TRBJ1-6,TGTGCCAGCAGCTTGGGGGGGTCTGTCGGGTCCTATAATTCACCCCTCCACTTT,CASSLGGSVGSYNSPLHF
TRBV11-2,-,many,TRBJ2-4,TGTGCCAGCAGCTCAGCGAAAAACATTCAGTACTTC,CASSSAKNIQYF
TRBV5-5,-,few,TRBJ1-5,TGTGCCAGCAGGAGGGTCGGAGAGAGTCAGCCCCAGCATTTT,CASRRVGESQPQHF
TRBV18,-,-,TRBJ2-7,TGTGCCAGCTCACCAGATGAGTACGAGCAGTACTTC,CASSPDEYEQYF
TRBV10-3,-,-,TRBJ2-3,TGTGCCATCAGTCCACAGGGGGGGGCCGGCGATACGCAGTATTTT,CAISPQGGAGDTQYF
TRBV6-6,-,-,TRBJ1-1,TGTGCCAGCAGTTCTATTGGGGGGAACACTGAAGCTTTCTTT,CASSSIGGNTEAFF
TRBV7-9,TRBD2,-,TRBJ2-5,TGTGCCAGCAGCTCACTACTAGCGGGAGTCGAGACCCAGTACTTC,CASSSLLAGVETQYF
TRBV9,TRBD1,-,TRBJ2-7,TGTGCCAGCAGCCCACTTGGGACAGGCTCCTACGAGCAGTACTTC,CASSPLGTGSYEQYF
TRBV27,-,-,TRBJ1-1,TGTGCCAGCAGTTCGGATTTAAGGTCGACTGAAGCTTTCTTT,CASSSDLRSTEAFF
TRBV7-3,TRBD1,-,TRBJ1-6,TGTGCCAGCAGCTCTTTACCGGGACAGGGCTCACCCCTCCACTTT,CASSSLPGQGSPLHF
TRBV23-1,TRBD2,-,TRBJ2-3,TGCGCCAGCAGTCGCGTGATTGGGGGGGTCAGGGATACGCAGTATTTT,CASSRVIGGVRDTQYF
TRBV30,TRBD1,-,TRBJ1-1,TGTGCCTGGAGCAGGGGGCCCACTGAAGCTTTCTTT,CAWSRGPTEAFF
TRBV10-3,TRBD1,-,TRBJ2-2,TGTGCCAGCGCGGGACAGGGGGCTGGTCCGAACACCGGGGAGCTGTTTTTT,CASAGQGAGPNTGELFF
TRBV9,-,-,TRBJ2-2,TGTGCCAGCAGCGTTGAGGGGGTCACCGGGGAGCTGTTTTTT,CASSVEGVTGELFF
TRBV14,TRBD2,few,TRBJ2-7,TGTGCCAGCAGCCAAGATAAGGGACTAGGCAGCTACGAGCAGTACTTC,CASSQDKGLGSYEQYF
TRBV7-3,-,-,TRBJ2-1,TGTGCCAGCAGTCAAGGACAGCAATACAATGAGCAGTTCTTC,CASSQGQQYNEQFF
TRBV7-2,-,few,TRBJ2-7,TGTGCCAGCAGCCTCACTGGAGGCTCCTACGAGCAGTACTTC,CASSLTGGSYEQYF
TRBV30,-,-,TRBJ1-1,TGTGCCAGCCAATTACAGGGAGGCACTGAAGCTTTCTTT,CASQLQGGTEAFF